The rows below give T cell receptor beta chains drawn from one sample of a study of regulatory T cells in long-lasting Graves disease. TCRdb re-derived calls from the multiplex PCR reads in MiXCR, one entry per CDR3 protein. The repertoire consists of under 700,000 distinct CDR3 sequences, with around 16% occurring once and the leading ten covering 20% to 30%. These data also formed part of another study, on T cells in Graves' hyperthyroidism and ophthalmopathy.

The sequences come from peripheral blood mononuclear cells (PBMCs), collected at new diagnosis, from a patient treated with antithyroid drugs. The receptors originated from a middle-aged woman with Graves disease. CDR3s include the opening cysteine and the closing phenylalanine or tryptophan. Fields, in order: J gene, clone size, V gene, D gene, CDR3 protein, CDR3 DNA. A D gene is named only where the DNA matches it firmly. A clone size is listed for some rows: how often the clone was seen (once, few, many), or a class if it is expanded.

TRBJ2-3	many	TRBV30	-	CAWSVGAGGTDTQYF	TGTGCCTGGAGTGTTGGAGCAGGGGGCACAGATACGCAGTATTTT
TRBJ1-1	many	TRBV5-1	TRBD1	CASSQQTGVGTEAFF	TGCGCCAGCAGCCAACAAACAGGGGTGGGCACTGAAGCTTTCTTT
TRBJ2-1	many	TRBV6-2/TRBV6-3	TRBD1	CASSYTYDRGHNEQFF	TGTGCCAGCAGTTACACATATGATAGGGGGCACAATGAGCAGTTCTTC
TRBJ2-4	many	TRBV3-1	-	CASSQDSQGSKNIQYF	TGTGCCAGCAGCCAAGATAGCCAGGGATCAAAAAACATTCAGTACTTC
TRBJ1-1	-	TRBV30	TRBD1	CAWRDRVRRNTEAFF	TGTGCCTGGAGGGACAGGGTTAGGAGGAACACTGAAGCTTTCTTT
TRBJ2-3	-	TRBV3-1	-	CASSQVGFGTDTQYF	TGTGCCAGCAGCCAAGTAGGGTTCGGCACAGATACGCAGTATTTT
TRBJ1-5	many	TRBV20-1	-	CSARIPGRLNQPQHF	TGCAGTGCTAGAATTCCGGGACGCCTAAATCAGCCCCAGCATTTT
TRBJ1-5	-	TRBV24-1	-	CATSDSGLSNQPQHF	TGTGCCACCAGTGATTCCGGACTTAGCAATCAGCCCCAGCATTTT
TRBJ1-1	few	TRBV5-4	-	CASSPSGAENTEAFF	TGTGCCAGCAGTCCCTCTGGGGCAGAGAACACTGAAGCTTTCTTT
TRBJ2-5	many	TRBV12-3/TRBV12-4	-	CASTDLGGGKQETQYF	TGTGCCAGCACCGATCTGGGGGGTGGGAAGCAAGAGACCCAGTACTTC
TRBJ2-7	few	TRBV3-1	-	CASRTSGQPYEQYF	TGTGCCAGCAGAACCTCAGGACAGCCCTACGAGCAGTACTTC
TRBJ2-3	many	TRBV9	-	CASSVGQRTDTQYF	TGTGCCAGCAGCGTAGGACAACGCACAGATACGCAGTATTTT
TRBJ2-2	few	TRBV29-1	-	CSTTGLQNTGELFF	TGCAGCACCACGGGACTCCAAAACACCGGGGAGCTGTTTTTT
TRBJ1-1	many	TRBV12-3/TRBV12-4	-	CASSSGVGSTEAFF	TGTGCCAGCAGTTCGGGAGTGGGGAGCACTGAAGCTTTCTTT
TRBJ1-5	-	TRBV12-3/TRBV12-4	-	CASSWGQGPQHF	TGTGCCAGCAGCTGGGGCCAGGGGCCCCAGCATTTT
TRBJ2-7	many	TRBV6-5	-	CASSYGGHEQYF	TGTGCCAGCAGTTATGGGGGTCACGAGCAGTACTTC
TRBJ1-1	many	TRBV19	-	CASRTGVSLNTEAFF	TGTGCCAGTAGAACGGGAGTCAGCTTGAACACTGAAGCTTTCTTT
TRBJ1-6	few	TRBV6-1	TRBD1	CASSKQGAGSSPLHF	TGTGCCAGCAGTAAACAGGGGGCGGGAAGTTCACCCCTCCACTTT
TRBJ2-7	many	TRBV28	-	CASSSRDPAPYEQYF	TGTGCCAGCAGTTCGCGGGACCCGGCACCCTACGAGCAGTACTTC
TRBJ1-2	few	TRBV3-1	TRBD1	CASSQPMTTGGGYTF	TGTGCCAGCAGCCAACCCATGACGACAGGGGGAGGCTACACCTTC
TRBJ1-6	few	TRBV6-1	TRBD1	CASRVQGGNSPLHF	TGTGCCAGCAGGGTACAGGGGGGAAATTCACCCCTCCACTTT
TRBJ1-2	-	TRBV7-3	TRBD1	CASSLQGGSGYTF	TGTGCCAGCAGCTTACAGGGGGGCTCGGGCTACACCTTC
TRBJ1-2	few	TRBV4-2	-	CASSHLVTNGYTF	TGTGCCAGCAGCCACCTCGTGACAAACGGCTACACCTTC
TRBJ2-1	many	TRBV7-9	-	CASSLRGGHEQFF	TGTGCCAGCAGCTTAAGAGGGGGGCATGAGCAGTTCTTC
TRBJ1-5	many	TRBV11-2	-	CASSLTQSQPQHF	TGTGCCAGCAGCTTAACCCAGAGTCAGCCCCAGCATTTT
TRBJ2-4	-	TRBV5-1	-	CASSSGAPKNIQYF	TGCGCCAGCAGCTCAGGGGCGCCCAAAAACATTCAGTACTTC
TRBJ1-4	-	TRBV6-2/TRBV6-3	TRBD1	CAVGRGSEKLFF	TGTGCCGTTGGCAGGGGGAGTGAAAAACTGTTTTTT
TRBJ1-5	many	TRBV11-2	-	CASSSTGINQPQHF	TGTGCCAGCAGCTCAACAGGGATAAATCAGCCCCAGCATTTT
TRBJ1-2	many	TRBV20-1	TRBD1	CSAKREYGTGGLELGYTF	TGCAGTGCCAAAAGGGAGTATGGGACAGGGGGCTTGGAGTTGGGCTACACCTTC
TRBJ2-1	few	TRBV12-3/TRBV12-4	TRBD2	CASSLWFLAGGREQFF	TGTGCCAGCAGTTTATGGTTTTTAGCGGGGGGTCGTGAGCAGTTCTTC
TRBJ2-7	-	TRBV7-9	TRBD1	CASSSQGTGGTYEQYF	TGTGCCAGCAGCTCCCAGGGGACAGGGGGCACCTACGAGCAGTACTTC
TRBJ1-1	many	TRBV18	-	CASSPPNGLNTEAFF	TGTGCCAGCTCACCACCGAACGGGCTGAACACTGAAGCTTTCTTT
TRBJ1-5	many	TRBV2	TRBD1	CASREGTGGQPQHF	TGTGCCAGCAGGGAAGGGACAGGGGGTCAGCCCCAGCATTTT
TRBJ1-1	-	TRBV19	TRBD1	CASSTGTGGSEAFF	TGTGCCAGTAGCACCGGGACAGGGGGGTCTGAAGCTTTCTTT
TRBJ1-1	many	TRBV7-6	-	CASSLGEDMNTEAFF	TGTGCCAGCAGCTTAGGAGAGGACATGAACACTGAAGCTTTCTTT
TRBJ1-3	many	TRBV6-1	-	CASSPAGSGNTIYF	TGTGCCAGCTCACCAGCGGGTTCTGGAAACACCATATATTTT
TRBJ1-4	many	TRBV28	-	CASTSGAREKLFF	TGTGCCAGCACCTCCGGGGCGAGGGAAAAACTGTTTTTT
TRBJ1-1	many	TRBV7-9	-	CASNPSLAEAFF	TGTGCCAGCAACCCCAGCTTGGCTGAAGCTTTCTTT
TRBJ2-1	-	TRBV9	TRBD2	CASSPPPGGGTYNEQFF	TGTGCCAGCAGCCCCCCTCCGGGCGGGGGAACTTACAATGAGCAGTTCTTC
TRBJ2-5	-	TRBV5-1	-	CASRTSWPGGQETQYF	TGCGCCAGCAGAACCTCATGGCCAGGGGGGCAAGAGACCCAGTACTTC
TRBJ2-7	-	TRBV4-2	TRBD1	CASSQDWGSDRVYEQYF	TGTGCCAGCAGCCAAGATTGGGGTAGTGACAGGGTCTACGAGCAGTACTTC
TRBJ2-1	many	TRBV11-1	-	CASSSTESSYNEQFF	TGTGCCAGCAGCTCGACAGAGAGCTCCTACAATGAGCAGTTCTTC
TRBJ2-7	many	TRBV2	-	CASSETPPRTVSEQYF	TGTGCCAGCAGTGAAACCCCACCACGGACTGTAAGCGAGCAGTACTTC
TRBJ2-5	-	TRBV2	TRBD2	CASSEERGRIQETQYF	TGTGCCAGCAGTGAAGAGCGGGGGAGAATCCAAGAGACCCAGTACTTC
TRBJ1-4	-	TRBV10-2	-	CASSEKGGGEKLFF	TGCGCCAGCAGTGAGAAGGGGGGTGGGGAAAAACTGTTTTTT
TRBJ1-5	-	TRBV2	-	CASSEGQLNQPQHF	TGTGCCAGCAGTGAAGGGCAGTTAAATCAGCCCCAGCATTTT
TRBJ1-5	many	TRBV12-3/TRBV12-4	-	CASSLATGRFLPNQPQHF	TGTGCCAGCAGTTTGGCGACGGGACGGTTCCTTCCCAATCAGCCCCAGCATTTT
TRBJ1-5	many	TRBV2	TRBD1	CASSEDLGQGAGQPQHF	TGTGCCAGCAGTGAAGACCTAGGGCAGGGGGCTGGTCAGCCCCAGCATTTT
TRBJ1-5	many	TRBV28	-	CLTTGANQPQHF	TGTCTCACTACGGGGGCAAATCAGCCCCAGCATTTT
TRBJ1-1	-	TRBV7-8	-	CASSSPGTTSAEAFF	TGTGCCAGCAGCTCCCCCGGGACCACGTCGGCTGAAGCTTTCTTT
TRBJ2-7	few	TRBV15	-	CATSRGGYEQYF	TGTGCCACCAGCAGAGGTGGATACGAGCAGTACTTC
TRBJ2-5	-	TRBV19	-	CASSIDSQETQYF	TGTGCCAGTAGTATAGACTCCCAAGAGACCCAGTACTTC
TRBJ1-1	-	TRBV10-3	-	CAITEEINTEAFF	TGTGCCATCACCGAGGAGATCAACACTGAAGCTTTCTTT